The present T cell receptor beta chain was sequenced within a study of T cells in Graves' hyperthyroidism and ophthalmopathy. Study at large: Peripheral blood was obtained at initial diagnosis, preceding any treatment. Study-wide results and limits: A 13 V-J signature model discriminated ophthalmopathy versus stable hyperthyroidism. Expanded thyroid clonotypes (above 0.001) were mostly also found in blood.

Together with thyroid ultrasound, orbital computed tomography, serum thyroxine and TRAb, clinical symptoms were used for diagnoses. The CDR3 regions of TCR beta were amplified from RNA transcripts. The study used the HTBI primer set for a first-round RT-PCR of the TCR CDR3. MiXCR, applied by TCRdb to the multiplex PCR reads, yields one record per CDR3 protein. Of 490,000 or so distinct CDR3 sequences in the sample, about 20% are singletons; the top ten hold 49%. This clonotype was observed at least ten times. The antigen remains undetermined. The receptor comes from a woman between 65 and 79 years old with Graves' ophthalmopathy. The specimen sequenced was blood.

The CDR3 nucleotides read TGTGCCAGCAGCCTACAGGGTTGGGGAGAGACCCAGTACTTC. This sequence encodes CASSLQGWGETQYF. The chain is built from TRBV7-9 and TRBJ2-5; TRBD1 might be the D (6 bases). The CDR3 length is 14 residues. From germline, CDR1 is SEHNR and CDR2 FQNEAQ (reference sequence). The ends were cut back, 5 bases at V and 4 bases at J, with 14 bases in the middle.